These T cell receptor beta chains were read from a single sample in a study of blood T cell repertoires in COVID-19. Profiled with immunoSEQ multiplex PCR; TCRdb holds only in-frame clones, not every one. This sample yields fewer than 400,000 clones, of which roughly 90% are seen a single time; less than 3.5% belongs to the top ten. Sequencing was performed on peripheral blood. The receptors were gathered from a woman younger than 45 with COVID-19, enrolled during active disease. The CDR3 runs from the conserved cysteine through the conserved F or W. The D gene is left open where the match is weak. Part of the rows lack a size; the others show once, few, many or a class for expanded clones.

J gene | V gene | D gene | clone size | CDR3 protein | CDR3 DNA
TRBJ2-3 | TRBV6-4 | TRBD2 | once | CASSTSGRAPVDTQYF | TGTGCCAGCAGTACTAGCGGGAGGGCCCCGGTTGATACGCAGTATTTT
TRBJ2-1 | TRBV7-5 | NA | once | CVRSLPGLCRRKYNEQFF | TGTGTCAGAAGCTTACCGGGACTCTGCCGTCGTAAATACAATGAGCAGTTCTTC
TRBJ1-4 | TRBV7-2 | NA | few | CASSLSAGREKLFF | TGTGCCAGCAGCTTATCGGCAGGGCGTGAAAAACTGTTTTTT
TRBJ2-2 | TRBV2 | TRBD1 | NA | CASIPLDRVNATGELFF | TGTGCCAGCATTCCTTTGGACAGGGTAAACGCCACCGGGGAGCTGTTTTTT
TRBJ2-1 | TRBV2 | TRBD1 | NA | CASSGAGGAYNEQFF | TGTGCCAGCAGTGGGGCAGGGGGCGCCTACAATGAGCAGTTCTTC
TRBJ2-5 | TRBV7-9 | TRBD1 | NA | CASSPTTGTGTETQYF | TGTGCCAGCAGCCCTACCACCGGGACAGGGACAGAGACCCAGTACTTC
TRBJ1-6 | TRBV6-1 | TRBD1 | NA | CASRDRGESSPLHF | TGTGCCAGCAGAGACAGGGGAGAAAGTTCACCCCTCCACTTT
TRBJ1-1 | TRBV28 | NA | NA | CASSLSQTKNTEAFF | TGTGCCAGCAGTTTATCTCAGACTAAGAACACTGAAGCTTTCTTT
TRBJ1-5 | TRBV6-5 | TRBD1 | NA | CASSGTEAQPQHF | TGTGCCAGCTCCGGGACAGAGGCTCAGCCCCAGCATTTT
TRBJ1-2 | TRBV6-1 | NA | NA | CASSEAAGEGGYTF | TGTGCCAGCAGTGAAGCGGCAGGGGAGGGGGGCTACACCTTC
TRBJ1-2 | TRBV19 | NA | NA | CASSRTTEGYTF | TGTGCCAGTAGTAGGACAACCGAGGGCTACACCTTC
TRBJ2-7 | TRBV9 | TRBD2 | NA | CASSPRETSGSYEQYF | TGTGCCAGCAGCCCCCGAGAGACTAGCGGATCCTACGAGCAGTACTTC
TRBJ1-4 | TRBV29-1 | TRBD1 | NA | CSVAGTGASNEKLFF | TGCAGCGTAGCCGGGACAGGGGCTAGTAATGAAAAACTGTTTTTT
TRBJ1-2 | TRBV18 | TRBD1 | many | CASSPGDRGSTLYGYTF | TGTGCCAGCTCACCAGGGGACAGGGGTTCGACCCTGTATGGCTACACCTTC
TRBJ2-6 | TRBV11-2 | NA | NA | CASSLYGGAGANVLTF | TGTGCCAGCAGCTTATATGGAGGGGCTGGGGCCAACGTCCTGACTTTC
TRBJ2-1 | TRBV6-6 | TRBD1 | once | CASSSDRGNPNEQFF | TGTGCCAGCAGTTCCGACAGGGGGAACCCTAATGAGCAGTTCTTC
TRBJ1-5 | TRBV10-1 | TRBD1 | NA | CASSEPGTDHSNQPQHF | TGCGCCAGCAGTGAGCCGGGGACAGATCATAGCAATCAGCCCCAGCATTTT
TRBJ2-3 | TRBV28 | NA | NA | CASSLFSDTQYF | TGTGCCAGCAGTTTATTCTCAGATACGCAGTATTTT
TRBJ2-7 | TRBV7-2 | NA | NA | CASSLGQIIYEQYF | TGTGCCAGCAGCTTAGGACAGATAATATACGAGCAGTACTTC
TRBJ1-1 | TRBV7-9 | NA | many | CASSLQVNTEAFF | TGTGCCAGCAGCTTGCAGGTGAACACTGAAGCTTTCTTT
TRBJ1-6 | TRBV27 | NA | NA | CASSFSGQENSPLHF | TGTGCCAGCAGTTTCAGCGGGCAGGAGAATTCACCCCTCCACTTT
TRBJ1-2 | TRBV19 | TRBD1 | few | CASSLTGERGYTF | TGTGCCAGTAGTTTAACAGGGGAGCGGGGCTACACCTTC
TRBJ1-5 | TRBV27 | TRBD1 | NA | CASSLGRGNQPQHF | TGTGCCAGCAGTTTAGGCAGGGGGAATCAGCCCCAGCATTTT
TRBJ2-1 | TRBV7-3 | TRBD2 | NA | CASSWGTSAGNEQFF | TGTGCCAGCAGCTGGGGGACTAGCGCAGGAAATGAGCAGTTCTTC
TRBJ1-5 | TRBV3-1/TRBV3-2 | TRBD1 | NA | CASSQGQGGASSQHF | TGTGCCAGCAGCCAGGGACAGGGGGGAGCCTCATCCCAGCATTTT
TRBJ2-2 | TRBV23-1 | NA | NA | CAKPTDSSNTGELFF | TGCGCCAAACCCACGGACAGCTCGAACACCGGGGAGCTGTTTTTT
TRBJ2-7 | TRBV10-3 | NA | NA | CAISESVLPEQYF | TGTGCCATCAGTGAGTCTGTCCTACCCGAGCAGTACTTC
TRBJ2-1 | TRBV27 | TRBD2 | NA | CASSPLAGGLHNEQFF | TGTGCCAGCAGTCCCCTAGCGGGAGGGCTCCACAATGAGCAGTTCTTC
TRBJ1-5 | TRBV2 | TRBD1 | NA | CASRQDRGLQPQHF | TGTGCCAGCAGGCAGGACAGGGGGCTACAGCCCCAGCATTTT
TRBJ2-1 | TRBV4-1 | NA | NA | CASSQDLGTGNEQFF | TGCGCCAGCAGCCAAGATCTTGGGACTGGCAATGAGCAGTTCTTC
TRBJ1-2 | TRBV12-2 | NA | NA | CASRERDRGLGAGGYTF | TGTGCAAGTCGCGAGCGGGACAGGGGGTTAGGGGCCGGTGGCTACACCTTC
TRBJ2-1 | TRBV27 | NA | NA | CASSLPSMGGTYNEQFF | TGTGCCAGCAGTTTACCCTCTATGGGGGGAACCTACAATGAGCAGTTCTTC
TRBJ2-5 | TRBV5-1 | TRBD2 | few | CASSPVTSGGQETQYF | TGCGCCAGCAGCCCCGTGACTAGCGGGGGTCAAGAGACCCAGTACTTC
TRBJ2-7 | TRBV12-5 | TRBD2 | NA | CASGLRLQLAGLFYEQYF | TGTGCTAGTGGTTTGCGACTTCAGCTAGCGGGATTATTCTACGAGCAGTACTTC
TRBJ1-2 | TRBV29-1 | TRBD1 | NA | CSVIGTGPNYGYTF | TGCAGCGTCATCGGGACAGGTCCTAACTATGGCTACACCTTC
TRBJ2-2 | TRBV27 | TRBD1 | NA | CASSLRQGTGELFF | TGTGCCAGCAGTTTAAGACAGGGGACCGGGGAGCTGTTTTTT
TRBJ1-6 | TRBV30 | NA | once | CAWRDVGALGSPLHF | TGTGCCTGGAGGGACGTGGGGGCACTGGGATCACCCCTCCACTTT
TRBJ2-7 | TRBV5-1 | NA | NA | CASSEQPSYEQYF | TGCGCCAGCAGCGAACAGCCATCCTACGAGCAGTACTTC
TRBJ1-1 | TRBV30 | NA | NA | CAWTEKSEAFF | TGTGCCTGGACGGAGAAGTCCGAAGCTTTCTTT
TRBJ1-1 | TRBV11-2 | NA | few | CASSLGQGKAFF | TGTGCCAGCAGCTTAGGTCAGGGGAAAGCTTTCTTT